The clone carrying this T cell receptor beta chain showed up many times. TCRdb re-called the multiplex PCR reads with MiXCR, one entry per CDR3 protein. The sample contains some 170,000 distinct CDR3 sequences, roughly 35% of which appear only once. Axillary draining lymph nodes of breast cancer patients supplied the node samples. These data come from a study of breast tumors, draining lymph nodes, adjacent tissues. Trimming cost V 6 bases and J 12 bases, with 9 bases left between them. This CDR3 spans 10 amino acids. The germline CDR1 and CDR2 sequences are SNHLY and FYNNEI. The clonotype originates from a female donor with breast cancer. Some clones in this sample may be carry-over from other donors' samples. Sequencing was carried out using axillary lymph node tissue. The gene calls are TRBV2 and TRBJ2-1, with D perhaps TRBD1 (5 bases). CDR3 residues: CASRLDTQFF. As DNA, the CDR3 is TGTGCCAGCAGACTGGACACGCAGTTCTTC.